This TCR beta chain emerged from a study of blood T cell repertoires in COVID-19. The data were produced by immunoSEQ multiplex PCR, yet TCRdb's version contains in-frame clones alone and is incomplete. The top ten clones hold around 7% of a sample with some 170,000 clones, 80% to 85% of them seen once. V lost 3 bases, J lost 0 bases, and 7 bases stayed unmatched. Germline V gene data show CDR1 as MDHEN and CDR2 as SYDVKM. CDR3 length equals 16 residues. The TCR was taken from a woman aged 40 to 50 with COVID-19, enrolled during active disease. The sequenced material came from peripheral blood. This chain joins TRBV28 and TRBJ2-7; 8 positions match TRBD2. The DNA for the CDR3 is TGTGCCAGCAGTTTCAGGGCTAGCGGGTACTCCTACGAGCAGTACTTC. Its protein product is CASSFRASGYSYEQYF. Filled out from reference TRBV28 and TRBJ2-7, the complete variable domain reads DVKVTQSSRYLVKRTGEKVFLECVQDMDHENMFWYRQDPGLGLRLIYFSYDVKMKEKGDIPEGYSVSREKKERFSLILESASTNQTSMYLCASSFRASGYSYEQYFGPGTRLTVT.